The subject of this entry is one T cell receptor (beta chain). The data are from a study of shared clonotypes between healthy human individuals. The CDR3 is 15 residues long. V dropped 0 bases and J dropped 2 bases, with 9 bases sitting between them. Germline CDR1 SGHRS, CDR2 YFSETQ. Some clones are missing from TCRdb's copy, which holds only in-frame ones; the method was immunoSEQ multiplex PCR. The profile shows about 2.4 million clones, approximately 92% of them singletons. Sequences were obtained from naive CD4+ T cells sorted from blood. Described subset: CD45RA+ positively selected. The gene calls are TRBV5-1 and TRBJ1-5; D might be TRBD1 (6 bases). This clonotype originated in a man between 18 and 29 years old in good health. In DNA form, the CDR3 reads TGCGCCAGCAGCTTGGCAGGGGATGGCAATCAGCCCCAGCATTTT. Translating it yields CASSLAGDGNQPQHF. Using reference TRBV5-1 and TRBJ1-5 for the parts outside the CDR3, the full variable domain is KAGVTQTPRYLIKTRGQQVTLSCSPISGHRSVSWYQQTPGQGLQFLFEYFSETQRNKGNFPGRFSGRQFSNSRSEMNVSTLELGDSALYLCASSLAGDGNQPQHFGDGTRLSIL.